This record looks at one TCR beta chain sequence and its context. Participants came from under 30 US areas, aged about 18 to 89 years. The sample is drawn from a study of blood T cell repertoires in COVID-19. Per germline, CDR1 MDHEN and CDR2 SYDVKM. Trimming removed 0 bases from V and 9 bases from J, with 9 bases in between. CDR3 length: 13 amino acids. Profiling relied on immunoSEQ multiplex PCR, and the TCRdb table lists in-frame clones only, not all of them. The sample lists about 430,000 clones, nearly 90% occurring once. This TCR came from a woman aged 18-29 years who had been exposed to COVID-19. V and J are TRBV28 and TRBJ2-1, with D unclear. The specimen sequenced was PBMCs or T cells enriched from blood (not recorded which). The CDR3 protein is CASSLWSESEQFF. CDR3 sequence (DNA): TGTGCCAGCAGTTTATGGAGCGAAAGTGAGCAGTTCTTC.